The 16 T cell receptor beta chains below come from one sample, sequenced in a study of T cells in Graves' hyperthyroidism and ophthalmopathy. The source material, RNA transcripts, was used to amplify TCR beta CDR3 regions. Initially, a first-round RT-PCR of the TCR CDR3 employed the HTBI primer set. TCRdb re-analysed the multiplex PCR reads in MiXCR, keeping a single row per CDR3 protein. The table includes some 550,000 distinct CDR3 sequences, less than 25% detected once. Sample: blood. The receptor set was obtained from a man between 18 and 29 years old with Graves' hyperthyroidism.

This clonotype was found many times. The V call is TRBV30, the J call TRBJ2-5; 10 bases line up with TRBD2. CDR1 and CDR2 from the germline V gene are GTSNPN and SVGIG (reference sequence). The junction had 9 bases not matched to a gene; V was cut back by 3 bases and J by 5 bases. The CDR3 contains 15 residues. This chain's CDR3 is CAWSGRGLAVETQYF. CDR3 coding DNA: TGTGCCTGGAGCGGGCGAGGACTAGCGGTCGAGACCCAGTACTTC.

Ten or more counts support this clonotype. The CDR3 reads CASSLLWTGSSYGYTF. The CDR3 nucleotides read TGTGCCAGCAGTTTATTATGGACAGGGAGTTCCTATGGCTACACCTTC. The chain uses TRBV12-3 or TRBV12-4 and TRBJ1-2; TRBD1 aligns across 8 bases. J was trimmed by 4 bases and V by 2 bases; bases with no gene match: 9. The length of the CDR3 is 16 residues.

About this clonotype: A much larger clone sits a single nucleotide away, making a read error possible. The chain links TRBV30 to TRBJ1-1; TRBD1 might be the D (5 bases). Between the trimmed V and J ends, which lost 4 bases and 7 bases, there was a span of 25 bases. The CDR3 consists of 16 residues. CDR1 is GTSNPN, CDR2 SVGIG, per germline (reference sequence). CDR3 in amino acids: CAWIVRLGVGEGEAFF. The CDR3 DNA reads TGTGCCTGGATTGTACGGCTGGGGGTTGGAGAAGGTGAAGCTTTCTTT.

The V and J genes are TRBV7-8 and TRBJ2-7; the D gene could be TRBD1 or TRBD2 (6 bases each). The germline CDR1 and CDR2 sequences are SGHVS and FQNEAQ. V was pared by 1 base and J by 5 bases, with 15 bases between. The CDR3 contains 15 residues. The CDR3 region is CASSLGGGYYDEQYF. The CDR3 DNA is TGTGCCAGCAGCTTAGGAGGGGGGTACTACGACGAGCAGTACTTC.

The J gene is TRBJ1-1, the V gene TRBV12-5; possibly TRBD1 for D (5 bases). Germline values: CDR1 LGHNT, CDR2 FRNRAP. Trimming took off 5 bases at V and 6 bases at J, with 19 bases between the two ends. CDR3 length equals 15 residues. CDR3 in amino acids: CASGAGFGTNAEAFF. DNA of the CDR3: TGTGCTAGTGGTGCCGGGTTTGGGACCAACGCTGAAGCTTTCTTT.

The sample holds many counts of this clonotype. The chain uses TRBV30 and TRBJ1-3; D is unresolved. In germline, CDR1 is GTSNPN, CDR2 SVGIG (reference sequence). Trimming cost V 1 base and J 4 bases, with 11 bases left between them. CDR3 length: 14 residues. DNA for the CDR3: TGTGCCTGGAGTGGAGGTGGAGGGGGAAACACCATATATTTT. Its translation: CAWSGGGGGNTIYF.

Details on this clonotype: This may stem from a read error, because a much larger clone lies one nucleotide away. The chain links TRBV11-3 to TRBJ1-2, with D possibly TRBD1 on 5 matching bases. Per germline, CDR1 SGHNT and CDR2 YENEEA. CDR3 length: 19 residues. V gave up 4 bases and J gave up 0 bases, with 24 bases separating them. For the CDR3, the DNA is TGTGCCAGCAGCTCGCAAAGTCCTGCCAGGGTAAACCCTAACTATGGCTACACCTTC. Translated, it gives CASSSQSPARVNPNYGYTF.

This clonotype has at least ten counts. The CDR3 protein is CASSSLRQGYEQYF. The CDR3 region has the DNA TGTGCCAGCAGCTCCTTAAGGCAGGGCTACGAGCAGTACTTC. V gene TRBV11-2 combines with J gene TRBJ2-7, with D tentatively TRBD1 (5 bases). With 4 bases removed from V and 3 bases from J, the gap between germline ends came to 13 bases. Germline loops: CDR1 SGHAT, CDR2 FQNNGV. The CDR3 length is 14 residues.

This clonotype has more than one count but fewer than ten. CDR3 sequence: CASSQETRRANSPLHF. CDR3 in DNA: TGCGCCAGCAGCCAAGAGACCCGCCGAGCTAATTCACCCCTCCACTTT. The rearrangement joins TRBV4-1 to TRBJ1-6; D is uncertain. Germline V lookup: CDR1 MGHRA, CDR2 YSYEKL. This CDR3 contains 16 residues. V was clipped by 0 bases and J by 6 bases, with 12 bases between them.

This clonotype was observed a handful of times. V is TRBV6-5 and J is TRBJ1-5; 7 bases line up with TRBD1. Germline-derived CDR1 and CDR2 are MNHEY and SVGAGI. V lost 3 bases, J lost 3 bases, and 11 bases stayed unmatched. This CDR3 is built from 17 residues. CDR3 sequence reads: CASSYYRGARDNQPQHF. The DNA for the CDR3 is TGTGCCAGCAGTTATTACAGGGGCGCCCGGGACAATCAGCCCCAGCATTTT.

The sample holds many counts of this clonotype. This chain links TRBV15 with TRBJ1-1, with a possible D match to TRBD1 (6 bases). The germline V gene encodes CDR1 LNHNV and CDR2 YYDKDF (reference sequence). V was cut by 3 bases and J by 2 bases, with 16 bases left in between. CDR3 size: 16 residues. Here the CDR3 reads CATSRGLQGLNTEAFF. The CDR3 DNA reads TGTGCCACCAGCAGGGGATTACAGGGACTAAACACTGAAGCTTTCTTT.

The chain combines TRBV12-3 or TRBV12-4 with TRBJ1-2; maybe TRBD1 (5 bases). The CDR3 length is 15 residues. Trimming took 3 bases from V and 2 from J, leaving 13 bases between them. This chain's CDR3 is CASSFGAGHNYGYTF. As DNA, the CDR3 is TGTGCCAGCAGTTTCGGGGCAGGGCACAACTATGGCTACACCTTC.

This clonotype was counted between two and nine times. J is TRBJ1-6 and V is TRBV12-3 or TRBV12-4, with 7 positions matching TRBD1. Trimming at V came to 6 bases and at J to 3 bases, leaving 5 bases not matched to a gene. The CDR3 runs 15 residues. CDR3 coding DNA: TGTGCCAGCAGCTTGGGGACAGTCTATAATTCACCCCTCCACTTT. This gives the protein CASSLGTVYNSPLHF.

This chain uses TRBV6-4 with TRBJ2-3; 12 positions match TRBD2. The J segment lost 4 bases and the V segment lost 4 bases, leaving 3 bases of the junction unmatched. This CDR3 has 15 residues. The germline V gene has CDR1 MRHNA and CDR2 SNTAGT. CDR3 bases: TGTGCCAGCAGTGCGACTAGCGGGGGAGCAGATACGCAGTATTTT. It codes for CASSATSGGADTQYF.

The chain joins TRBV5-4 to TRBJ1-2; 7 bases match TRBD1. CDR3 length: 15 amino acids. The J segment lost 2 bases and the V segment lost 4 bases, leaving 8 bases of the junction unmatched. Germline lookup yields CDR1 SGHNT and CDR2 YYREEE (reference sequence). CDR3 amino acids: CASSPRQGLNYGYTF. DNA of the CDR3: TGTGCCAGCAGCCCTCGACAGGGACTCAACTATGGCTACACCTTC.

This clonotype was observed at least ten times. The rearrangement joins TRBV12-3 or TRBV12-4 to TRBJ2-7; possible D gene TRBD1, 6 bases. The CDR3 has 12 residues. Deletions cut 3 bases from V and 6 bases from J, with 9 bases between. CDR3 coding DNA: TGTGCCAGCAGTTTTATAGGGGGCGAGCAGTACTTC. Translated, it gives CASSFIGGEQYF.